This T cell receptor (beta chain) derives from a study of neurological immune-mediated disorders. The unsorted libraries originated from 2 million PBMCs kept at -80 C. MiXCR, applied by TCRdb to the 5' RACE reads, yields one record per CDR3 protein. The sample lists tens of thousands of distinct CDR3 sequences, about 23% occurring once. The sequenced sample consisted of PBMCs. The source is a woman in her 70s in good health.

CDR3 residues: CASTTGLGQPQHF. CDR3 sequence (DNA): TGTGCCAGCACGACAGGGCTGGGGCAGCCCCAGCATTTT. The chain is built from TRBV7-9 and TRBJ1-5, with 7 bases matching TRBD1. This CDR3 comprises 13 residues. The V and J ends lost 7 bases and 7 bases, in that order; junction bases with no gene match: 7. Germline assignment: CDR1 SEHNR and CDR2 FQNEAQ (reference sequence). The variable domain in full, completed from reference TRBV7-9 and TRBJ1-5, reads DTGVSQNPRHKITKRGQNVTFRCDPISEHNRLYWYRQTLGQGPEFLTYFQNEAQLEKSRLLSDRFSAERPKGSFSTLEIQRTEQGDSAMYLCASTTGLGQPQHFGDGTRLSIL.